The 3 T cell receptor beta chains given below trace back to one sample, sequenced in a study of control samples from healthy donors and cancer patients. Sequencing was performed with immunoSEQ multiplex PCR; in TCRdb, only in-frame clones are kept and a portion is missing. The sample lists roughly 100,000 clones; under 90% were seen once. The sample comprised blood. The receptors shown here come from a woman between 45 and 65 years old in good health.

The CDR3 coding sequence is TGTGCCAGCAGCTTCCCTTCTAGCTTCAGCTCCTACAATGAGCAGTTCTTC. Translation: CASSFPSSFSSYNEQFF. The gene calls are TRBV7-9 and TRBJ2-1, with D perhaps matching TRBD2 (5 bases). The CDR3 is made up of 17 amino acids. Trimming took 3 bases from V and 0 from J, leaving 15 bases between them. Germline V gene lookup returns CDR1 SEHNR and CDR2 FQNEAQ (reference sequence).

The chain uses TRBV5-1 and TRBJ2-3; 13 bases agree with TRBD2. The CDR3 spans 16 residues. The germline gives CDR1 SGHRS, CDR2 YFSETQ. J was trimmed by 8 bases and V by 0 bases; bases with no gene match: 6. This CDR3 is CASSLAGLAGEGTQYF. Here the CDR3 DNA reads TGCGCCAGCAGCTTGGCCGGACTAGCGGGAGAGGGTACGCAGTATTTT. The variable domain in full, completed from reference TRBV5-1 and TRBJ2-3, reads KAGVTQTPRYLIKTRGQQVTLSCSPISGHRSVSWYQQTPGQGLQFLFEYFSETQRNKGNFPGRFSGRQFSNSRSEMNVSTLELGDSALYLCASSLAGLAGEGTQYFGPGTRLTVL.

The V gene is TRBV14, the J gene TRBJ1-6; the D is unclear. The V gene lost 6 bases and the J gene lost 7 bases, with 13 bases spanning the gap. This CDR3 is built from 14 residues. Germline V gene lookup returns CDR1 SGHDN and CDR2 FVKESK. This CDR3 is CASRGATGNSPLHF. The CDR3, as DNA: TGTGCCAGCAGGGGTGCGACGGGAAATTCACCCCTCCACTTT.